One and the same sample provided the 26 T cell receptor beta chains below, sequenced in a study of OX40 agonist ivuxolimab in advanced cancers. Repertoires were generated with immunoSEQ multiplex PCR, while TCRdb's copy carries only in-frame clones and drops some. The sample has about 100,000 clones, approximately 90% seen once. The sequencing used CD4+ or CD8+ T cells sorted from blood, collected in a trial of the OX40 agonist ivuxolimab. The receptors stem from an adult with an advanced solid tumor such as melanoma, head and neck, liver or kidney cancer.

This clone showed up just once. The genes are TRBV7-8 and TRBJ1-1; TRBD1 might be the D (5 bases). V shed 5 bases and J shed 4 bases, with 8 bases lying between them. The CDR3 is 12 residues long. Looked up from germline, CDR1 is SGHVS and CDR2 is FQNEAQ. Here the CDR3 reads CASSPRATEAFF. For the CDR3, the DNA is TGTGCCAGCAGCCCCAGGGCCACTGAAGCTTTCTTT. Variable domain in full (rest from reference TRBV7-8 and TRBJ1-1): GAGVSQSPRYKVAKRGQDVALRCDPISGHVSLFWYQQALGQGPEFLTYFQNEAQLDKSGLPSDRFFAERPEGSVSTLKIQRTQQEDSAVYLCASSPRATEAFFGQGTRLTVV.

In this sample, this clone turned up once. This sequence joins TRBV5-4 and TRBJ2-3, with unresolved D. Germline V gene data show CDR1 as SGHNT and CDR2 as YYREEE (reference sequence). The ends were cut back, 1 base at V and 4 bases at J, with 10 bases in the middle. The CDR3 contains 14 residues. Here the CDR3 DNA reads TGTGCCAGCAGCTTGATGGTGTCTCCAGATACGCAGTATTTT. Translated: CASSLMVSPDTQYF. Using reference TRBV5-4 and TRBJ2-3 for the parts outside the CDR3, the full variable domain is ETGVTQSPTHLIKTRGQQVTLRCSSQSGHNTVSWYQQALGQGPQFIFQYYREEENGRGNFPPRFSGLQFPNYSSELNVNALELDDSALYLCASSLMVSPDTQYFGPGTRLTVL.

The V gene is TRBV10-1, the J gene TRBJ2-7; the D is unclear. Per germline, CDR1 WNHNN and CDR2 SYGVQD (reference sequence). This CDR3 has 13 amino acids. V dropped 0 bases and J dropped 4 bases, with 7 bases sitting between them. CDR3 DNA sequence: TGCGCCAGCAGTGAGTCTGATGGTTACGAGCAGTACTTC. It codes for CASSESDGYEQYF.

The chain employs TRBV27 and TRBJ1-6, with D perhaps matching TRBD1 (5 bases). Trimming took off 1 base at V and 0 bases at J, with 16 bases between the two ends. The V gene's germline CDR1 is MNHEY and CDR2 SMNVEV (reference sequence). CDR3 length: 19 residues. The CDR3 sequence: CASSLFRQGGSSYNSPLHF. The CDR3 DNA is TGTGCCAGCAGTTTATTCCGGCAGGGAGGTAGCTCCTATAATTCACCCCTCCACTTT.

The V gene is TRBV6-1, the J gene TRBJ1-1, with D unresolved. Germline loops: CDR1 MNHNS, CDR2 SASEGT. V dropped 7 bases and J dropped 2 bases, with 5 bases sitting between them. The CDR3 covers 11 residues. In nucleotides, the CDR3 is TGTGCCAGCAAGGATAACACTGAAGCTTTCTTT. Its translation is CASKDNTEAFF.

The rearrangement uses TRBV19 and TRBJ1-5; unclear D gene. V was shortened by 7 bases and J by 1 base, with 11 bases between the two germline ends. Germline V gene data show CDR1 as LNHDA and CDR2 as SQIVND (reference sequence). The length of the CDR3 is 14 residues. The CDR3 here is CASTPRWSNQPQHF. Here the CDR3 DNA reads TGTGCCAGTACCCCAAGGTGGAGCAATCAGCCCCAGCATTTT.

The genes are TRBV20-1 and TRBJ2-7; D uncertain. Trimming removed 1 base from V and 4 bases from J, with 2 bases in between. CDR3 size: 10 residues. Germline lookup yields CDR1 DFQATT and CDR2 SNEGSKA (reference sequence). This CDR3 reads CSARVYEQYF. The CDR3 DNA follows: TGCAGTGCTAGAGTGTACGAGCAGTACTTC.

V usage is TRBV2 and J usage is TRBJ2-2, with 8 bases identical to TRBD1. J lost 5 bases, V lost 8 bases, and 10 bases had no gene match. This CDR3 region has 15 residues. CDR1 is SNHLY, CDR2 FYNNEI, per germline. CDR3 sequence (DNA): TGTGCCAGCGGGAGGATTCAGGGGGCGACCGGGGAGCTGTTTTTT. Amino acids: CASGRIQGATGELFF.

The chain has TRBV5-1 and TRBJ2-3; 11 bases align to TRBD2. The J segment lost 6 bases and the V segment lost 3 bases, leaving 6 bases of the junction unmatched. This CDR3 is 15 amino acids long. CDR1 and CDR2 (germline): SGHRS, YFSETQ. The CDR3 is CASSSSSGGRDTQYF. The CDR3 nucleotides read TGCGCCAGCAGCTCCTCTAGCGGGGGGCGGGATACGCAGTATTTT.

The CDR3 DNA is TGTGCCAGCAGTGAAGTAGGGACTAGATCCTACAATGAGCAGTTCTTC. Its protein is CASSEVGTRSYNEQFF. The chain has TRBV2 and TRBJ2-1; the match to TRBD2 covers 8 bases. J was trimmed by 1 base and V by 1 base; bases with no gene match: 3. The CDR3 totals 16 residues. The V gene's germline CDR1 is SNHLY and CDR2 FYNNEI.

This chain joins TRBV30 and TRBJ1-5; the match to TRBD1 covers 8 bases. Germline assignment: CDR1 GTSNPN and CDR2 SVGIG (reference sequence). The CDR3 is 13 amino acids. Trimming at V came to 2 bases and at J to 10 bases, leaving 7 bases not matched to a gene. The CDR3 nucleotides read TGTGCCTGGAGTCAGACAGGGGAAGTTCCCCAGCATTTT. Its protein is CAWSQTGEVPQHF.

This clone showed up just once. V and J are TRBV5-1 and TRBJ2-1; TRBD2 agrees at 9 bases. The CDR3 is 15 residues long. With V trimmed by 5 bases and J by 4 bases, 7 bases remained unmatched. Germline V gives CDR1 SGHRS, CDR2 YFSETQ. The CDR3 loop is CASRPAGGLYNEQFF. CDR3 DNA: TGCGCCAGCAGACCAGCGGGGGGCCTATACAATGAGCAGTTCTTC. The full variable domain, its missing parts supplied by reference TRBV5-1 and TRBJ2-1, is KAGVTQTPRYLIKTRGQQVTLSCSPISGHRSVSWYQQTPGQGLQFLFEYFSETQRNKGNFPGRFSGRQFSNSRSEMNVSTLELGDSALYLCASRPAGGLYNEQFFGPGTRLTVL.

CDR3 DNA sequence: TGTGCCAGCAGTACAATGGGACAGGGCTACGAGCAGTACTTC. Translated: CASSTMGQGYEQYF. V is TRBV2 and J is TRBJ2-7; 9 nucleotides align to TRBD1. Germline V lookup: CDR1 SNHLY, CDR2 FYNNEI. Trimming cost V 5 bases and J 3 bases; bases outside gene matches: 5. This CDR3 is built from 14 residues.

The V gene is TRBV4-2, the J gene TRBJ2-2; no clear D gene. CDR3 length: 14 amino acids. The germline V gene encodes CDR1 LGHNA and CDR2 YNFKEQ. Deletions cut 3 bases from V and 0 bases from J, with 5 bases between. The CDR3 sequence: CASSQGTNTGELFF. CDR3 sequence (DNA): TGTGCCAGCAGCCAGGGAACGAACACCGGGGAGCTGTTTTTT.

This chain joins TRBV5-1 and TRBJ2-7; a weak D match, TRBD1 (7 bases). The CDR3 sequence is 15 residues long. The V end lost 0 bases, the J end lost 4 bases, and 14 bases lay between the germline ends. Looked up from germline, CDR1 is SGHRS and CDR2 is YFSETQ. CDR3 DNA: TGCGCCAGCAGCTTGGCAGGGGGGCCAAGTTACGAGCAGTACTTC. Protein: CASSLAGGPSYEQYF.

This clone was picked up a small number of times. The CDR3 region has the DNA TGTGCCAGCAGCGTAGCGGCCCCGGGACTTGGGGGGACTGAAGCTTTCTTT. Protein: CASSVAAPGLGGTEAFF. The chain employs TRBV9 and TRBJ1-1, with a tentative D call TRBD1 (5 bases). V lost 0 bases and J 5 bases, leaving 20 bases between the germline ends. The CDR3 length is 17 residues. The V gene's germline CDR1 is SGDLS and CDR2 YYNGEE.

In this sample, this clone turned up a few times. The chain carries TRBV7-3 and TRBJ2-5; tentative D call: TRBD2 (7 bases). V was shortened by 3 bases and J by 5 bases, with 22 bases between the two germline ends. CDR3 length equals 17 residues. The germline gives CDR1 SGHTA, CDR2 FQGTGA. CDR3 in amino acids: CASSFSSRLGGRETQYF. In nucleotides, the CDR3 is TGTGCCAGCAGCTTTTCCTCCCGGTTGGGGGGGCGGGAGACCCAGTACTTC.

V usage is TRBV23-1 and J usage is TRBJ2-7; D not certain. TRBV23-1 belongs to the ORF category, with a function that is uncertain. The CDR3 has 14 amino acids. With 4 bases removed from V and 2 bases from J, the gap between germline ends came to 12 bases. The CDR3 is CASSLVQETYEQYF. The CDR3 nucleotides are TGCGCCAGCAGTCTAGTCCAGGAGACCTACGAGCAGTACTTC.

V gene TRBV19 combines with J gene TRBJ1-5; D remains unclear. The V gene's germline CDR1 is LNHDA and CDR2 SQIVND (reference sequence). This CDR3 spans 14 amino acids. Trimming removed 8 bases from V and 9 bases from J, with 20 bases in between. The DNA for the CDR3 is TGTGCCAGTTCCACCGACGGTCAACTGTGGCCCCAGCATTTT. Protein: CASSTDGQLWPQHF. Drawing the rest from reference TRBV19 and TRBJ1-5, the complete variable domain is DGGITQSPKYLFRKEGQNVTLSCEQNLNHDAMYWYRQDPGQGLRLIYYSQIVNDFQKGDIAEGYSVSREKKESFPLTVTSAQKNPTAFYLCASSTDGQLWPQHFGDGTRLSIL.

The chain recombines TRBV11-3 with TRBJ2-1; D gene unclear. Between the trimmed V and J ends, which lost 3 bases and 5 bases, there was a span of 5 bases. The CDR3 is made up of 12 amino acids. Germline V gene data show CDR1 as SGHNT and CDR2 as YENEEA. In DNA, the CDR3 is TGTGCCAGCAGCTTCGACAACAATGAGCAGTTCTTC. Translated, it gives CASSFDNNEQFF.

The CDR3 loop reads CASRSGLNSPLHF. As DNA, the CDR3 is TGTGCCAGCAGATCCGGGCTCAATTCACCCCTCCACTTT. This chain joins TRBV6-1 and TRBJ1-6; D call uncertain. CDR3 size: 13 residues. CDR1 MNHNS and CDR2 SASEGT come from the germline V gene. Trimming took off 6 bases at V and 7 bases at J, with 10 bases between the two ends.

CDR3 loop: CAWSHRRTGLVVGYEQYF. In DNA, the CDR3 is TGTGCCTGGAGTCACAGACGGACAGGGCTTGTAGTCGGGTACGAGCAGTACTTC. The J gene is TRBJ2-7, the V gene TRBV30; 8 bases are shared with TRBD1. CDR3 length: 18 amino acids. V lost 2 bases to trimming and J lost 4 bases; unmatched junction nucleotides: 19. CDR1 is GTSNPN, CDR2 SVGIG, per germline (reference sequence).

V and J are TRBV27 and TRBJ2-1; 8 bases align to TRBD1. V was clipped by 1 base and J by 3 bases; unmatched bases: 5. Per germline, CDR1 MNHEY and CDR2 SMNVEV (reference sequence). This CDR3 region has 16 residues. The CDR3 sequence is CASSLWTGLGYNEQFF. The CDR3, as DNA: TGTGCCAGCAGTTTATGGACAGGGCTCGGCTACAATGAGCAGTTCTTC.

The chain's CDR3 is CASRVSGLFTDTQYF. CDR3 in DNA: TGTGCCAGTAGGGTATCTGGGTTGTTCACAGATACGCAGTATTTT. The V and J genes are TRBV19 and TRBJ2-3; D call uncertain. V lost 6 bases and J 2 bases, leaving 15 bases between the germline ends. Germline assignment: CDR1 LNHDA and CDR2 SQIVND (reference sequence). The CDR3 has 15 amino acids.

The CDR3 here is CASSVERRSPYSNQPQHF. The DNA of the CDR3 is TGTGCCAGCAGCGTAGAAAGGAGGAGCCCGTATAGCAATCAGCCCCAGCATTTT. The chain carries TRBV9 and TRBJ1-5; no clear D. The CDR3 runs 18 residues. V was cut by 0 bases and J by 0 bases, with 16 bases left in between. Looked up from germline, CDR1 is SGDLS and CDR2 is YYNGEE.

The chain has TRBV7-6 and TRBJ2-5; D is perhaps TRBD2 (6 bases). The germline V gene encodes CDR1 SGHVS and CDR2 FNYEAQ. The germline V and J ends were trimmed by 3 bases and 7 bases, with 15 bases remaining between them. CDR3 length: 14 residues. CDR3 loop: CASSLREGATTQYF. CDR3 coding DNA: TGTGCCAGCAGCTTGCGGGAAGGGGCTACGACCCAGTACTTC.